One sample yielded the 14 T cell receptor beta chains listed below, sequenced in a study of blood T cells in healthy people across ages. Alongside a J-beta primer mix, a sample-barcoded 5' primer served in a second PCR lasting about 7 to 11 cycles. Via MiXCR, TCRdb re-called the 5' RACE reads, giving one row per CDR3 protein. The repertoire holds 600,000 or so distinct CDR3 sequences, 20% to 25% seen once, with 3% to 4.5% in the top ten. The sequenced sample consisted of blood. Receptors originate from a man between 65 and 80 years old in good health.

Here the CDR3 reads CASSLTGLTSGSSNNEQFF. The CDR3 nucleotides read TGTGCCAGCAGCTTAACAGGGCTGACTAGCGGGAGTTCAAACAATGAGCAGTTCTTC. The chain links TRBV7-3 to TRBJ2-5, with TRBD2 matching 12 bases. The DNA end is more similar to TRBJ2-1, so the J call may be wrong. This CDR3 contains 19 residues. CDR1 is SGHTA, CDR2 FQGTGA, per germline.

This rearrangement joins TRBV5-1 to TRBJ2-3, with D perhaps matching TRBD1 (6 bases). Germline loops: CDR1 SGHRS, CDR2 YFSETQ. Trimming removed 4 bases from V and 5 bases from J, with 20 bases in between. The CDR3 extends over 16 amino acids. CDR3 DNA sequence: TGCGCCAGCAGCACCCGGACAGTTGGCGCGGGAGATACGCAGTATTTT. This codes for CASSTRTVGAGDTQYF.

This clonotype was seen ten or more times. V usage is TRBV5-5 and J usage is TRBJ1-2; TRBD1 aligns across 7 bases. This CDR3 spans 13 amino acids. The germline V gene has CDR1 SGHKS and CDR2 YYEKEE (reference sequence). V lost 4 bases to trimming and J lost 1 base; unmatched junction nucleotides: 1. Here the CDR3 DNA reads TGTGCCAGCAGCGACAGGGTTAACTATGGCTACACCTTC. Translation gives CASSDRVNYGYTF.

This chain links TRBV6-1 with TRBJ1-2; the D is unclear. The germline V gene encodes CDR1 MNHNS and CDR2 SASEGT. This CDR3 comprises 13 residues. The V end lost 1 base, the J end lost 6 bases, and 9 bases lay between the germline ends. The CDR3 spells CASSEVLGDGYTF. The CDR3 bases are TGTGCCAGCAGTGAAGTCCTTGGAGATGGCTACACCTTC.

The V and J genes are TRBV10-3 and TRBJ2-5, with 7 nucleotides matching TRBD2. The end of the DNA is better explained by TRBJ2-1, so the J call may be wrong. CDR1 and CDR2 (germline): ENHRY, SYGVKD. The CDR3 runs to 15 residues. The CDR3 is CAISESERESYEQFF. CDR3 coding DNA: TGTGCCATCAGTGAGTCCGAGCGGGAAAGCTATGAGCAGTTCTTC.

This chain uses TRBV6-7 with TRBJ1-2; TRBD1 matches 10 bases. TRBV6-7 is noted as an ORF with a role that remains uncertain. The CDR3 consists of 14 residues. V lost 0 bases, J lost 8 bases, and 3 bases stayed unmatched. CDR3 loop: CASSYSTGGEGYTF. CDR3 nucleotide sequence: TGTGCCAGCAGTTACTCGACAGGGGGCGAAGGCTACACCTTC.

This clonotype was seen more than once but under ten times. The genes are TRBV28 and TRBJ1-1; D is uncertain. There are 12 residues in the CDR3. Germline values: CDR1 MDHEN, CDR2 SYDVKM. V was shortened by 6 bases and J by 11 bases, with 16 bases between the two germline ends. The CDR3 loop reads CASSSRGGSAFF. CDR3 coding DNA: TGTGCCAGCAGCTCGAGAGGTGGCTCGGCTTTCTTT.

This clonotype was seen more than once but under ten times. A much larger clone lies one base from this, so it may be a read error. The CDR3 loop is CASSEDAASGNTIYF. CDR3 DNA: TGTGCCAGCAGTGAGGATGCGGCCTCTGGAAACACCATATATTTT. This sequence joins TRBV2 and TRBJ1-3; D remains ambiguous. Per germline, CDR1 SNHLY and CDR2 FYNNEI. There are 15 residues in the CDR3. V shed 3 bases and J shed 0 bases, with 9 bases lying between them.

The CDR3 loop reads CASSLEASGYSYNEQFF. CDR3 bases: TGTGCCAGCAGCTTAGAAGCTAGCGGCTACTCCTACAATGAGCAGTTCTTC. This rearrangement joins TRBV11-2 to TRBJ2-1; 7 bases align to TRBD2. Germline V CDR1 and CDR2: SGHAT, FQNNGV. Trimming cost V 0 bases and J 0 bases; bases outside gene matches: 5. The CDR3 has 17 residues. Full variable domain (remainder filled in from reference TRBV11-2 and TRBJ2-1): EAGVAQSPRYKIIEKRQSVAFWCNPISGHATLYWYQQILGQGPKLLIQFQNNGVVDDSQLPKDRFSAERLKGVDSTLKIQPAKLEDSAVYLCASSLEASGYSYNEQFFGPGTRLTVL.

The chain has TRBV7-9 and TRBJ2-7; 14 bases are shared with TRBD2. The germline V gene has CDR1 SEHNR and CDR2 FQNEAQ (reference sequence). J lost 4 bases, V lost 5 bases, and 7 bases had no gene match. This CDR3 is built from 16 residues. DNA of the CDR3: TGTGCCAGCAGCCCGAAGGGACTAGCGGGAGAGTACGAGCAGTACTTC. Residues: CASSPKGLAGEYEQYF.

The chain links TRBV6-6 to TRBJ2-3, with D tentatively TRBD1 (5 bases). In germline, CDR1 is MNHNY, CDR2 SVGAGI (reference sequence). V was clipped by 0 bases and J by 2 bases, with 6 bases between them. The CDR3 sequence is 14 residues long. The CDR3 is CASSYSGATDTQYF. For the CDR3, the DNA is TGTGCCAGCAGTTACTCAGGGGCCACAGATACGCAGTATTTT.

CDR3 protein: CARSCSGVRDTQYF. CDR3 nucleotides: TGTGCCAGAAGCTGCAGCGGGGTAAGAGATACGCAGTATTTT. The chain is built from TRBV5-3 and TRBJ2-3, with TRBD2 matching 7 bases. TRBV5-3 has ORF status, its function being uncertain. V lost 3 bases to trimming and J lost 5 bases; unmatched junction nucleotides: 6. The CDR3 is 14 amino acids.

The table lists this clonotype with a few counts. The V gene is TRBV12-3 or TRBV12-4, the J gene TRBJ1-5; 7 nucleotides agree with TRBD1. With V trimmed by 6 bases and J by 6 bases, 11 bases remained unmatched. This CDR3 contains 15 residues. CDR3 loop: CASSLETGKGQPQHF. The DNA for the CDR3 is TGTGCCAGCAGCCTAGAGACAGGGAAGGGTCAGCCCCAGCATTTT.

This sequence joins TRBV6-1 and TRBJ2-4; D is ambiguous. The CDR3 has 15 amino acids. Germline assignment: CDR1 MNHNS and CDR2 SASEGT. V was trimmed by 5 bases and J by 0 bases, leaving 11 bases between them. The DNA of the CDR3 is TGTGCCAGCAGTCTCGTCGCTCTAGCCAAAAACATTCAGTACTTC. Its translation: CASSLVALAKNIQYF.